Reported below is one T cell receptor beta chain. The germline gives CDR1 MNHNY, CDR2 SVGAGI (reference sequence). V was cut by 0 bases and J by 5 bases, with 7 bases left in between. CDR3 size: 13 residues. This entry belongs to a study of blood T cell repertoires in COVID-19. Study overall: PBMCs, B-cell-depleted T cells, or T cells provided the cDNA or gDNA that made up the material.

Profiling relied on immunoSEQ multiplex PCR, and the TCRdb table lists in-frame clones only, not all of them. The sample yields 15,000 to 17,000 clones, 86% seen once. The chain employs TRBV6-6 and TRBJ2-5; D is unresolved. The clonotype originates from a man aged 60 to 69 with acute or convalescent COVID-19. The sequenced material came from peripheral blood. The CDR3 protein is CASSYSSVETQYF. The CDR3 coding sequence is TGTGCCAGCAGTTACTCGAGCGTTGAGACCCAGTACTTC.